The text below deals with one T cell receptor beta chain. Its specificity is not known. The sample is drawn from a study of identifying expanded T cells in peripheral blood. Healthy donors had no documented immune events, such as infections, while sampled. Notes on the study in general: Two-week clone count variance significantly increased as total template count grew.

Repertoires were generated with immunoSEQ multiplex PCR, while TCRdb's copy carries only in-frame clones and drops some. The sample consists of about 91,000 clones, approximately 88% of them appearing once. The V end lost 0 bases, the J end lost 4 bases, and 7 bases lay between the germline ends. Germline-derived CDR1 and CDR2 are SGHRS and YFSETQ. The CDR3 contains 13 residues. This chain uses TRBV5-1 with TRBJ1-1; D gene uncertain. The sample comprised blood. This sequence was found in a person between 18 and 70 years old in good health. The CDR3 spells CASSLGEGTEAFF. The DNA for the CDR3 is TGCGCCAGCAGCTTGGGGGAGGGCACTGAAGCTTTCTTT.